One and the same sample provided the 3 T cell receptor beta chains below, sequenced in a study of post-analysis software for immune sequencing data. Findings and limits, study-wide: Included in a set of five TRBV segments more frequent in patients than controls were TRBV5-6, TRBV5-1 and TRBV20-1.

The library was made from cDNA and included unique molecular identifiers. TCRdb called the PCR reads again in MiXCR, with one record for every CDR3 protein. The sample holds about 820,000 distinct CDR3 sequences; under 70% are singletons and the top ten take 4.6%. Their antigen targets remain unknown. Sequences were obtained from blood. Every receptor here comes from a girl aged 5-17 years with multiple sclerosis.

The chain joins TRBV6-5 to TRBJ1-1; D remains ambiguous. The germline CDR1 and CDR2 sequences are MNHEY and SVGAGI. The germline V and J ends were trimmed by 1 base and 6 bases, with 18 bases remaining between them. The CDR3 totals 16 residues. Here the CDR3 DNA reads TGTGCCAGCAGTTACTTATCCCGGGCCTCAGGCGCTGAAGCTTTCTTT. Translated: CASSYLSRASGAEAFF.

The chain joins TRBV20-1 to TRBJ2-7; TRBD1 matches 7 bases. The length of the CDR3 is 13 residues. In germline, CDR1 is DFQATT, CDR2 SNEGSKA (reference sequence). CDR3 bases: TGCAGCCTCAGGGACAGCGGCCGAAACGAGCAGTACTTC. Its protein is CSLRDSGRNEQYF.

This sequence joins TRBV20-1 and TRBJ1-2; D is perhaps TRBD1 (5 bases). CDR3 length: 16 residues. The germline V gene has CDR1 DFQATT and CDR2 SNEGSKA (reference sequence). With 0 bases removed from V and 3 bases from J, the gap between germline ends came to 17 bases. The CDR3 DNA reads TGCAGTGCTAGAGATCACTCAGGAAGGGGCGACTATGGCTACACCTTC. Protein product: CSARDHSGRGDYGYTF.